The rows below give T cell receptor beta chains drawn from one sample of a study of blood T cell repertoires in COVID-19. Here immunoSEQ multiplex PCR was the method, and the copy in TCRdb shows in-frame clones only, minus some. Of 270,000 or so clones in the sample, around 92% are singletons; the top ten hold over 8.5%. The sequencing input was peripheral blood. Receptor source: a woman under 40 with COVID-19, enrolled during active disease. Both conserved end residues are part of each CDR3. Each record gives: V gene, D gene, clone size, J gene, CDR3 protein, CDR3 DNA. A D gene is named only where the DNA matches it firmly. Rows give clone size only sometimes, using once, few, many, or a class for an expanded clone.

TRBV9	NA	NA	TRBJ1-1	CASSGGRGGEQKAFF	TGTGCCAGCAGCGGGGGCAGGGGAGGGGAACAAAAAGCTTTCTTT
TRBV10-3	TRBD2	NA	TRBJ2-1	CATAGLANEQFF	TGTGCCACCGCAGGACTAGCCAATGAGCAGTTCTTC
TRBV6-2/TRBV6-3	NA	NA	TRBJ1-4	CASSPSAPLRGEKLFF	TGTGCCAGCAGCCCTTCGGCCCCCCTACGGGGGGAAAAACTGTTTTTT
TRBV6-4	NA	NA	TRBJ1-2	CASSLGGSGNYGYTF	TGTGCCAGCAGTTTAGGGGGATCAGGGAACTATGGCTACACCTTC
TRBV11-3	TRBD2	NA	TRBJ2-5	CAARKPGGETQYF	TGTGCCGCCCGAAAGCCGGGGGGGGAGACCCAGTACTTC
TRBV19	NA	NA	TRBJ1-5	CASSIVQQPQHF	TGTGCCAGTAGTATAGTTCAACAGCCCCAGCATTTT
TRBV6-4	NA	NA	TRBJ2-1	CASSRSRGSNNEQFF	TGTGCCAGCAGTCGGTCGAGGGGGTCAAACAATGAGCAGTTCTTC
TRBV19	NA	NA	TRBJ1-6	CASSIGRSPLHF	TGTGCCAGTAGTATAGGTCGGTCACCCCTCCACTTT
TRBV18	NA	once	TRBJ1-2	CASSPRTNLVGYTF	TGTGCCAGCTCACCAAGAACAAACCTAGTGGGCTACACCTTC
TRBV7-9	TRBD1	NA	TRBJ2-3	CASSPGQGISDTQYF	TGTGCCAGCAGCCCCGGACAGGGTATTTCAGATACGCAGTATTTT
TRBV2	TRBD1	NA	TRBJ2-1	CASSDGQANEQFF	TGTGCCAGCAGTGACGGACAGGCCAATGAGCAGTTCTTC
TRBV3-1/TRBV3-2	TRBD1	NA	TRBJ1-1	CASSQAGTGRTEAFF	TGTGCCAGCAGCCAAGCCGGGACAGGGCGGACTGAAGCTTTCTTT
TRBV19	TRBD1	once	TRBJ1-2	CASSIEQGAYWNGYTF	TGTGCCAGTAGTATAGAGCAGGGGGCTTATTGGAATGGCTACACCTTC
TRBV19	NA	NA	TRBJ2-1	CASSSAGTDEQFF	TGTGCCAGTAGTTCGGCAGGTACAGATGAGCAGTTCTTC
TRBV5-1	TRBD2	NA	TRBJ2-3	CASSLGLAGSTDTQYF	TGCGCCAGCAGCTTGGGACTAGCGGGAAGCACAGATACGCAGTATTTT
TRBV13	TRBD2	NA	TRBJ2-7	CASSLGVLAGGTVKDEQYF	TGTGCCAGCAGCTTAGGGGTACTAGCGGGGGGTACCGTTAAGGACGAGCAGTACTTC
TRBV2	TRBD1	NA	TRBJ2-7	CASGGQPYEQYF	TGTGCCAGCGGGGGACAGCCCTACGAGCAGTACTTC
TRBV6-5	NA	NA	TRBJ2-7	CASSFTDSYEQYF	TGTGCCAGCAGTTTTACAGACTCCTACGAGCAGTACTTC